This paragraph covers one TCR beta chain sequence. The data originate from a study of cytomegalovirus exposure and HLA in healthy donors. Study-wide context: Early released data had about 80 million unique TCRs, all coming from HLA-typed donors.

The CDR3 spans 15 residues. Germline V gene data show CDR1 as LNHDA and CDR2 as SQIVND (reference sequence). The V gene end was trimmed by 4 bases and the J gene end by 5 bases; junction bases not matched to a gene: 7. Primers included in the PCR were 60 Vbeta and 13 Jbeta primers. TCRdb's copy holds only in-frame clones and misses some; the assay was immunoSEQ multiplex PCR. The data show 40,000 to 50,000 clones, less than 75% seen once. V gene TRBV19 combines with J gene TRBJ1-5; 8 nucleotides align to TRBD1. The TCR was taken from a man younger than 45 in good health and CMV-seronegative. Sequenced: PBMCs. CDR3: CASSRGGTGYQPQHF. CDR3 sequence (DNA): TGTGCCAGTAGTAGGGGGGGGACAGGATATCAGCCCCAGCATTTT.